The 10 T cell receptor beta chains presented below share a single source sample, sequenced in a study of siplizumab effects on memory and regulatory T cells. Clones were sequenced by immunoSEQ multiplex PCR, and TCRdb holds only the in-frame ones, with some missing. The sample lists about 40,000 clones; approximately 88% were seen once. The sequenced sample consisted of naive CD4+ T cells sorted from blood. Source of these receptors: a human donor in good health.

The rearrangement uses TRBV7-3 and TRBJ2-1; the match to TRBD2 covers 13 bases. The CDR3 totals 15 residues. Germline V gives CDR1 SGHTA, CDR2 FQGTGA. V shed 5 bases and J 9 bases; nucleotides not matched to a gene: 7. CDR3 loop: CASSPGLAGASEQFF. As DNA, the CDR3 is TGTGCCAGCAGCCCCGGACTAGCGGGAGCTAGTGAGCAGTTCTTC.

The chain employs TRBV19 and TRBJ1-2; TRBD1 is a possible D gene (5 bases). CDR3 length: 15 residues. Germline lookup yields CDR1 LNHDA and CDR2 SQIVND (reference sequence). The V end was cut by 7 bases, the J end by 0 bases, with 15 bases between. The DNA for the CDR3 is TGTGCCAGTACCCGATCCGGGGGATCTAACTATGGCTACACCTTC. Protein: CASTRSGGSNYGYTF.

This clone was detected once. The chain links TRBV13 to TRBJ1-3; 9 bases align to TRBD1. The CDR3 is 15 residues long. V lost 5 bases to trimming and J lost 2 bases; unmatched junction nucleotides: 4. Per the germline V gene, CDR1 is PRHDT and CDR2 is FYEKMQ (reference sequence). The CDR3, as DNA: TGTGCCAGCAGCCTGCGGACAGGGGCTGGAAACACCATATATTTT. Translated: CASSLRTGAGNTIYF. The full variable domain, in which reference TRBV13 and TRBJ1-3 provide the parts outside the CDR3, is AAGVIQSPRHLIKEKRETATLKCYPIPRHDTVYWYQQGPGQDPQFLISFYEKMQSDKGSIPDRFSAQQFSDYHSELNMSSLELGDSALYFCASSLRTGAGNTIYFGEGSWLTVV.

This rearrangement joins TRBV6-5 to TRBJ1-2, with D uncertain. Germline CDR1 and CDR2: MNHEY and SVGAGI. Trimming took off 4 bases at V and 4 bases at J, with 7 bases between the two ends. The CDR3 loop spans 12 amino acids. The CDR3 region is CASSWNSYGYTF. The CDR3 DNA follows: TGTGCCAGCAGTTGGAACAGCTATGGCTACACCTTC.

This clone was seen a handful of times. The chain carries TRBV30 and TRBJ1-1; D uncertain. This CDR3 region has 13 residues. V lost 4 bases and J lost 1, with 10 bases in between. Per germline, CDR1 GTSNPN and CDR2 SVGIG (reference sequence). CDR3 DNA: TGTGCCTGGATGAGAGAGCCGAACACTGAAGCTTTCTTT. Translation: CAWMREPNTEAFF. The full variable domain, completed using reference TRBV30 and TRBJ1-1, is SQTIHQWPATLVQPVGSPLSLECTVEGTSNPNLYWYRQAAGRGLQLLFYSVGIGQISSEVPQNLSASRPQDRQFILSSKKLLLSDSGFYLCAWMREPNTEAFFGQGTRLTVV.

The V and J genes are TRBV29-1 and TRBJ2-5; TRBD1 or TRBD2 may be the D gene (5 bases each). The germline V gene has CDR1 SQVTM and CDR2 ANQGSEA. V was clipped by 7 bases and J by 4 bases, with 16 bases between them. The CDR3 covers 13 residues. CDR3 nucleotide sequence: TGCAGCGGCACCGGGACCGGCCTAGAGACCCAGTACTTC. This sequence encodes CSGTGTGLETQYF.

The J gene is TRBJ1-1, the V gene TRBV7-9; 7 nucleotides line up with TRBD1. The CDR3 sequence is 14 residues long. Germline CDR1 and CDR2: SEHNR and FQNEAQ (reference sequence). Germline trimming cut 2 bases from V and 1 base from J; bases unmatched to any gene: 1. The CDR3: CASSLQGGNTEAFF. In DNA, the CDR3 is TGTGCCAGCAGCTTACAGGGGGGGAACACTGAAGCTTTCTTT.

A few counts support this clone. The chain joins TRBV19 to TRBJ1-1; the D is unclear. This CDR3 spans 13 amino acids. Trimming shortened V by 9 bases and J by 1 base, and 12 bases separated the two germline ends. The germline V gene has CDR1 LNHDA and CDR2 SQIVND (reference sequence). CDR3 nucleotide sequence: TGTGCCAGCCGAAATAATCAGAACACTGAAGCTTTCTTT. The encoded protein is CASRNNQNTEAFF.

This sequence joins TRBV2 and TRBJ2-7, with TRBD1 identical over 7 bases. The J segment lost 3 bases and the V segment lost 8 bases, leaving 10 bases of the junction unmatched. Germline loops: CDR1 SNHLY, CDR2 FYNNEI. The CDR3 length is 14 residues. The CDR3 DNA sequence: TGTGCCAGCTACAGACAGGGTTTAAGCTACGAGCAGTACTTC. Its protein product is CASYRQGLSYEQYF.

This clone has more than one count but fewer than ten. The chain carries TRBV19 and TRBJ2-7; weak D call: TRBD1 (5 bases). V was trimmed by 4 bases and J by 3 bases, leaving 10 bases between them. Looked up from germline, CDR1 is LNHDA and CDR2 is SQIVND (reference sequence). The CDR3 extends over 13 amino acids. The CDR3 loop is CASSNQGSYEQYF. As DNA, the CDR3 is TGTGCCAGTAGTAACCAGGGAAGCTACGAGCAGTACTTC.